This TCR beta chain was sequenced during a study of blood T cells in healthy people across ages. Study in general: About one barcoded TCR beta cDNA was captured per two T cells. Study results and limitations: Naive T cell percentage strongly correlated with TCR beta diversity. Long-lived donors carried more naive CD4+ cells and greater diversity than aged donors. Older individuals had lower TCR beta diversity per million T cells (the decline was roughly linear).

This clonotype was counted only a few times. Its antigen remains unidentified. The authors ran a second PCR of about 6 to 11 cycles using a sample-barcoded 5' primer and a J-beta primer mix. MiXCR, run by TCRdb on the 5' RACE reads, gives a single entry per CDR3 protein. The table includes some 690,000 distinct CDR3 sequences, 20% to 25% detected once. The CDR3 is made up of 15 amino acids. V was shortened by 4 bases and J by 3 bases, with 19 bases between the two germline ends. Germline CDR1 SQVTM, CDR2 ANQGSEA. The TCR was taken from a man between 65 and 85 years old in good health. V is TRBV29-1 and J is TRBJ2-7; D unclear. Material: blood. Written as DNA, the CDR3 is TGCAGCGTTGGCATGTCCGGGCCGCGGAACTACGAGCAGTACTTC. It is translated as CSVGMSGPRNYEQYF.